These 18 T cell receptor beta chains came from one sample sequenced in a study of blood T cell repertoires in COVID-19. Clones were read by immunoSEQ multiplex PCR, and TCRdb kept only the in-frame ones, dropping some. The table shows about 270,000 clones, with 75% to 90% occurring only once. The sequenced sample was peripheral blood. Receptor source: a man aged 50 to 60 with acute or convalescent COVID-19.

The chain has TRBV5-1 and TRBJ2-1, with 9 positions matching TRBD2. Trimming took 5 bases from V and 3 from J; bases not matched to a gene: 9. CDR1 SGHRS and CDR2 YFSETQ come from the germline V gene. The CDR3 sequence is 16 residues long. This CDR3 is CASRPIERGVYNEQFF. CDR3 DNA sequence: TGCGCCAGCAGACCCATCGAGCGGGGGGTCTACAATGAGCAGTTCTTC.

The V call is TRBV7-8, the J call TRBJ1-5; D call uncertain. V gave up 0 bases and J gave up 9 bases, with 15 bases separating them. Per germline, CDR1 SGHVS and CDR2 FQNEAQ. The CDR3 extends over 15 amino acids. CDR3 in DNA: TGTGCCAGCAGCTTAGCGCCTGGAGGGAAGGTGCCCCAGCATTTT. Amino acid sequence: CASSLAPGGKVPQHF.

V gene TRBV9 combines with J gene TRBJ1-4; TRBD1 might be the D (5 bases). The germline V gene has CDR1 SGDLS and CDR2 YYNGEE. This CDR3 has 16 amino acids. V lost 4 bases and J lost 4, with 17 bases in between. The CDR3 spells CASSPNMGGGNEKLFF. CDR3 DNA sequence: TGTGCCAGCAGCCCCAATATGGGGGGGGGTAATGAAAAACTGTTTTTT.

This clone was recorded only once. V gene TRBV5-1 combines with J gene TRBJ1-4; D gene ambiguous. The CDR3 is made up of 14 amino acids. Germline V CDR1 and CDR2: SGHRS, YFSETQ. V lost 3 bases and J lost 0, with 6 bases in between. This CDR3 reads CASSYTATNEKLFF. In nucleotides, the CDR3 is TGCGCCAGCAGCTACACAGCAACTAATGAAAAACTGTTTTTT.

The rearrangement joins TRBV6-5 to TRBJ1-2; D unclear. Trimming stripped 5 bases from V and 4 bases from J, with 14 bases between. The CDR3 length is 14 residues. Germline loops: CDR1 MNHEY, CDR2 SVGAGI. The CDR3 sequence is CASSLTAEVYGYTF. For the CDR3, the DNA is TGTGCCAGCAGTCTTACAGCTGAAGTCTATGGCTACACCTTC.

The genes are TRBV5-4 and TRBJ2-3; 10 bases line up with TRBD2. The junction had 4 bases not matched to a gene; V was cut back by 2 bases and J by 1 base. Germline CDR1 and CDR2: SGHNT and YYREEE (reference sequence). This CDR3 spans 16 amino acids. CDR3 in DNA: TGTGCCAGCAGCTTCAAGCTAGCGGGGGGCACAGATACGCAGTATTTT. This encodes CASSFKLAGGTDTQYF.

The chain combines TRBV14 with TRBJ1-2; 7 bases fit TRBD1. This CDR3 comprises 14 residues. Trimming removed 1 base from V and 5 bases from J; junction bases left unmatched: 4. Per germline, CDR1 SGHDN and CDR2 FVKESK. The CDR3 DNA reads as TGTGCCAGCAGCCAAGGCCTACAGGGGTATGGCTACACCTTC. Translating gives CASSQGLQGYGYTF.

This chain joins TRBV27 and TRBJ1-5; a weak D match, TRBD1 (5 bases). The germline CDR1 and CDR2 sequences are MNHEY and SMNVEV (reference sequence). With 2 bases removed from V and 2 bases from J, the gap between germline ends came to 7 bases. This CDR3 contains 14 residues. The CDR3 sequence: CASSLGGGNQPQHF. CDR3 in DNA: TGTGCCAGCAGTTTAGGAGGGGGCAATCAGCCCCAGCATTTT.

V is TRBV7-3 and J is TRBJ2-2; D may be TRBD2 (6 bases). The germline gives CDR1 SGHTA, CDR2 FQGTGA. This CDR3 comprises 17 residues. V was trimmed by 5 bases and J by 6 bases, leaving 22 bases between them. The CDR3 sequence is CASSPSAVGGGAGELFF. CDR3 coding DNA: TGTGCCAGCAGCCCAAGCGCGGTCGGGGGTGGAGCCGGGGAGCTGTTTTTT. The full variable domain, completed using reference TRBV7-3 and TRBJ2-2, is GAGVSQTPSNKVTEKGKYVELRCDPISGHTALYWYRQSLGQGPEFLIYFQGTGAADDSGLPNDRFFAVRPEGSVSTLKIQRTERGDSAVYLCASSPSAVGGGAGELFFGEGSRLTVL.

This chain joins TRBV2 and TRBJ1-5; D call uncertain. The CDR3 runs to 13 residues. The germline gives CDR1 SNHLY, CDR2 FYNNEI. With 7 bases removed from V and 3 bases from J, the gap between germline ends came to 10 bases. The CDR3 sequence is CASTRGYNQPQHF. The CDR3 DNA is TGTGCCAGCACCCGGGGTTACAATCAGCCCCAGCATTTT.

The chain combines TRBV7-6 with TRBJ2-2; possible D gene TRBD1, 7 bases. This CDR3 spans 15 amino acids. Trimming left V 2 bases short and J 5 bases short, with 12 bases between. Looked up from germline, CDR1 is SGHVS and CDR2 is FNYEAQ. CDR3 coding DNA: TGTGCCAGCAGCTTACAGCCAGGGGGGACCGGGGAGCTGTTTTTT. This encodes CASSLQPGGTGELFF.

This clone was seen once. The chain links TRBV6-5 to TRBJ2-7; 10 bases agree with TRBD2. V was clipped by 6 bases and J by 5 bases; unmatched bases: 4. Germline values: CDR1 MNHEY, CDR2 SVGAGI. The CDR3 consists of 13 residues. The CDR3, as DNA: TGTGCCAGCAGAGCGGGGGGGTGGGACGAGCAGTACTTC. Translating gives CASRAGGWDEQYF.

This clone occurred a few times. The V call is TRBV7-9, the J call TRBJ2-7, with a possible D match to TRBD2 (6 bases). Germline V lookup: CDR1 SEHNR, CDR2 FQNEAQ (reference sequence). Deletions cut 1 base from V and 12 bases from J, with 16 bases between. The CDR3 consists of 13 residues. This chain's CDR3 is CASSLGPGGAPYF. In nucleotides, the CDR3 is TGTGCCAGCAGCTTAGGCCCAGGAGGGGCCCCGTACTTC.

The chain carries TRBV24-1 and TRBJ2-3; TRBD1 aligns across 7 bases. With V trimmed by 10 bases and J by 4 bases, 7 bases remained unmatched. The CDR3 spans 13 residues. The germline V gene has CDR1 KGHDR and CDR2 SFDVKD. Here the CDR3 DNA reads TGTGCCACTCTCCGACAGGGCTCAGATACGCAGTATTTT. This translates into CATLRQGSDTQYF.

This clone was counted a single time. This chain connects TRBV3-1 (or the pseudogene TRBV3-2) to TRBJ2-7; D might be TRBD1 (5 bases). Germline V CDR1 and CDR2: LGHDT, YNNKEL (reference sequence). CDR3 length: 14 residues. V was trimmed by 6 bases and J by 6 bases, leaving 18 bases between them. This CDR3 reads CASSFRRAGLEQYF. In nucleotides, the CDR3 is TGTGCCAGCAGTTTTAGAAGAGCAGGGCTCGAGCAGTACTTC.

This chain uses TRBV18 with TRBJ1-4; 7 bases fit TRBD1. Per the germline V gene, CDR1 is KGHSH and CDR2 is LQKENI. The CDR3 has 15 residues. After removal of 4 bases from V and 1 base from J, the junction contained 3 bases not matched to a gene. The CDR3: CASSRDRVTNEKLFF. For the CDR3, the DNA is TGTGCCAGCTCACGCGACAGGGTAACTAATGAAAAACTGTTTTTT.

About this clone: The same CDR3 is also encoded by other DNA sequences in this sample. The chain uses TRBV30 and TRBJ2-5; 13 nucleotides agree with TRBD2. The CDR3 runs to 15 residues. CDR1 is GTSNPN, CDR2 SVGIG, per germline (reference sequence). J was trimmed by 2 bases and V by 0 bases; bases with no gene match: 0. CDR3 protein: CAWSVGLAGQETQYF. The CDR3 nucleotides are TGTGCCTGGAGTGTGGGACTAGCGGGGCAAGAGACCCAGTACTTC.

The rearrangement links TRBV19 to TRBJ2-5; weak D call: TRBD2 (6 bases). The CDR3 runs 14 residues. The V gene's germline CDR1 is LNHDA and CDR2 SQIVND (reference sequence). V shed 3 bases and J shed 1 base, with 9 bases lying between them. The CDR3 spells CASSIRRGQETQYF. DNA of the CDR3: TGTGCCAGTAGTATTAGGCGGGGCCAAGAGACCCAGTACTTC.